These 5 T cell receptor beta chains share one sample of origin, sequenced in a study of T cell repertoires in cytomegalovirus infection. Antigens for these TCRs are unknown. MiXCR, run by TCRdb on the reads, gives a single entry per CDR3 protein. Among about 920,000 distinct CDR3 sequences listed, 25% to 40% were seen once. The source was cultured CD8+ T cells from PBMCs, collected from culture after CMV antigen stimulation. Source of these receptors: a human donor in good health (CMV status not recorded). Some clones in this sample may be carry-over from other donors' samples.

V usage is TRBV5-5 and J usage is TRBJ2-2, with D uncertain. Per germline, CDR1 SGHKS and CDR2 YYEKEE (reference sequence). The length of the CDR3 is 17 residues. V shed 4 bases and J shed 0 bases, with 16 bases lying between them. The CDR3 loop is CASSPGIDGPNTGELFF. For the CDR3, the DNA is TGTGCCAGCAGCCCAGGCATAGACGGTCCGAACACCGGGGAGCTGTTTTTT.

Comment on this clonotype: A much larger clone lies one base from this, so it may be a read error. The chain combines TRBV6-1 with TRBJ2-7; 10 positions match TRBD1. Trimming cost V 7 bases and J 1 base; bases outside gene matches: 10. Germline V gives CDR1 MNHNS, CDR2 SASEGT. This CDR3 has 16 amino acids. The CDR3 reads CASTKFGTGDSYEQYF. CDR3 in DNA: TGTGCCAGCACTAAATTCGGGACAGGGGATTCCTACGAGCAGTACTTC.

DNA of the CDR3: TGCGCCAGCAGCCAAACGACAGGGGGCCGTAGGTATGAGCAGTTCTTC. Protein sequence: CASSQTTGGRRYEQFF. The chain recombines TRBV4-1 with TRBJ2-1; 10 bases align to TRBD1. The junction had 9 bases not matched to a gene; V was cut back by 2 bases and J by 8 bases. The germline V gene encodes CDR1 MGHRA and CDR2 YSYEKL. CDR3 size: 16 residues.

V gene TRBV9 combines with J gene TRBJ2-3; 9 nucleotides line up with TRBD2. CDR1 SGDLS and CDR2 YYNGEE come from the germline V gene. The CDR3 runs 14 residues. The trim removed 8 bases at V and 3 bases at J, leaving 7 bases unmatched. The CDR3 nucleotides read TGTGCCAGTAATAGGCTAGCGGGAACAGATACGCAGTATTTT. Its translation: CASNRLAGTDTQYF.

The chain joins TRBV4-2 to TRBJ2-7; 7 nucleotides match TRBD1. V gave up 5 bases and J gave up 0 bases; unmatched junction bases: 4. The CDR3 covers 14 residues. Germline CDR1 and CDR2: LGHNA and YNFKEQ. The CDR3, as DNA: TGTGCCAGCAGCAAGGGACAGAGCTCCTACGAGCAGTACTTC. Translating it yields CASSKGQSSYEQYF.